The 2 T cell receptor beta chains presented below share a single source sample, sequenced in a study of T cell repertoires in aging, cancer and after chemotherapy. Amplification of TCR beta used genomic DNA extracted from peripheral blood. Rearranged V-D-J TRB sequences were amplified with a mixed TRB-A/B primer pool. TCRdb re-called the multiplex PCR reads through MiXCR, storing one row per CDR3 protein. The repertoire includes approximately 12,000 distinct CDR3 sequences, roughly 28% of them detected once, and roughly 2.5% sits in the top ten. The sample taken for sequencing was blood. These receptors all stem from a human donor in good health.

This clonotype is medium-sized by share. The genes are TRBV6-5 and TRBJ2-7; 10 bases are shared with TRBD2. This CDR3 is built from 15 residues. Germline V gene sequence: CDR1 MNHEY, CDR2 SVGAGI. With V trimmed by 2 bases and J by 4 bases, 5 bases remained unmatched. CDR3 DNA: TGTGCCAGCAGTTACGACAGCGGGGGGGCGTACGAGCAGTACTTC. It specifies CASSYDSGGAYEQYF.

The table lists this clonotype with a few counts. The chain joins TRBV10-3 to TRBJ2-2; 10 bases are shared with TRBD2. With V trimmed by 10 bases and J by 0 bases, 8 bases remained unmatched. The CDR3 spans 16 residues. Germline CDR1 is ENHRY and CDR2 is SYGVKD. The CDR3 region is CATRTSGIANTGELFF. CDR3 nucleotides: TGTGCCACCCGGACTAGCGGAATCGCGAACACCGGGGAGCTGTTTTTT.